This is a list of T cell receptor beta chains from one sample in a study of graft-versus-host responses after intestinal transplantation. The data were produced by immunoSEQ multiplex PCR, yet TCRdb's version contains in-frame clones alone and is incomplete. Of more than 50,000 clones in the sample, under 95% were seen once. Material: PBMCs, obtained almost 120 days after intestinal transplantation. Receptors were obtained from a human patient who received an intestinal transplant, so some T cells may come from the graft donor. The CDR3 runs from the conserved cysteine through the conserved F or W. A D gene is named only where the DNA matches it firmly. Size values are once, few and many counts, or a class for expanded clones, and some rows have none.

clone size	V gene	D gene	J gene	CDR3 protein	CDR3 DNA
NA	TRBV7-3	NA	TRBJ2-7	CASSLRSLTRNF	TGTGCCAGCAGCTTAAGATCGTTGACTAGAAACTTC
NA	TRBV5-1	TRBD2	TRBJ2-5	CASSLLPLAGSQETQYF	TGCGCCAGCAGCTTGCTTCCTCTAGCGGGATCCCAAGAGACCCAGTACTTC
NA	TRBV28	TRBD2	TRBJ2-3	CATDRGGTDTQYF	TGTGCCACCGACCGGGGGGGCACAGATACGCAGTATTTT
NA	TRBV6-5	NA	TRBJ2-5	CASSSTHSRETQYF	TGTGCCAGCAGTTCGACCCACTCCCGCGAGACCCAGTACTTC
NA	TRBV20-1	NA	TRBJ1-1	CSASGSTEAFF	TGCAGTGCTAGCGGGAGCACTGAAGCTTTCTTT
NA	TRBV5-5	TRBD1	TRBJ2-7	CASSWTGDEQYF	TGTGCCAGCAGCTGGACAGGGGACGAGCAGTACTTC
NA	TRBV7-9	TRBD1	TRBJ1-4	CASSYRGLANEKLFF	TGTGCCAGCAGCTACAGGGGTCTTGCTAATGAAAAACTGTTTTTT
NA	TRBV28	NA	TRBJ2-3	CASSRTPDTQYF	TGTGCCAGCAGTAGGACCCCAGATACGCAGTATTTT
NA	TRBV6-1	TRBD2	TRBJ2-7	CASSEDIAGVNEQYF	TGTGCCAGCAGTGAGGATATAGCGGGAGTGAACGAGCAGTACTTC
NA	TRBV4-1	TRBD2	TRBJ2-7	CASSQASGRAYEQYF	TGCGCCAGCAGCCAGGCTAGCGGGAGGGCTTACGAGCAGTACTTC
NA	TRBV5-6	NA	TRBJ2-1	CASSLDSSYNEQFF	TGTGCCAGCAGCTTGGACAGCTCCTACAATGAGCAGTTCTTC
NA	TRBV29-1	TRBD1	TRBJ1-4	CSVLPGQGTEKLFF	TGCAGCGTTTTACCGGGACAGGGGACTGAAAAACTGTTTTTT
NA	TRBV15	NA	TRBJ2-3	CATSRDRAGDLTYGDTQYF	TGTGCCACCAGCAGAGATCGGGCAGGGGACCTGACATATGGGGATACGCAGTATTTT
NA	TRBV20-1	NA	TRBJ2-1	CSAETYNEQFF	TGCAGTGCAGAAACTTACAATGAGCAGTTCTTC
NA	TRBV7-2	NA	TRBJ2-7	CASSLLLGARYEQYF	TGTGCCAGCAGCTTACTCCTGGGGGCGCGCTACGAGCAGTACTTC
NA	TRBV7-9	NA	TRBJ2-7	CASSGYIEEGEQYF	TGTGCCAGCAGTGGTTACATTGAGGAAGGCGAGCAGTACTTC
NA	TRBV5-6	NA	TRBJ1-5	CASSLARAGKGQPQHF	TGTGCCAGCAGCTTGGCCCGGGCAGGGAAGGGTCAGCCCCAGCATTTT
few	TRBV4-1	NA	TRBJ2-7	CASSRQGSGSYEQYF	TGCGCCAGCAGCCGCCAGGGGTCTGGGTCCTACGAGCAGTACTTC
NA	TRBV7-8	NA	TRBJ2-1	CASSTSGSSYNEQFF	TGTGCCAGCAGCACGTCCGGGAGCTCCTACAATGAGCAGTTCTTC
NA	TRBV6-5	TRBD2	TRBJ2-3	CASNRGGRTDTQYF	TGTGCCAGCAACCGGGGGGGTAGAACAGATACGCAGTATTTT
NA	TRBV15	NA	TRBJ1-1	CATSRDAATANTEAFF	TGTGCCACCAGCAGAGATGCGGCGACGGCCAACACTGAAGCTTTCTTT
NA	TRBV7-8	NA	TRBJ1-6	CASSLMGGADNSPLHF	TGTGCCAGCAGCTTAATGGGGGGCGCGGATAATTCACCCCTCCACTTT
NA	TRBV29-1	NA	TRBJ1-1	CSVVPLEGNTEAFF	TGCAGCGTTGTACCTCTAGAGGGGAACACTGAAGCTTTCTTT
NA	TRBV28	NA	TRBJ2-2	CASSLWTVNTGELFF	TGTGCCAGCAGTTTGTGGACAGTGAACACCGGGGAGCTGTTTTTT
NA	TRBV5-1	TRBD1	TRBJ1-3	CASSTSGTDTIYF	TGCGCCAGCAGCACCTCCGGGACAGACACCATATATTTT
NA	TRBV7-9	NA	TRBJ1-4	CASSLSIAGHQLFF	TGTGCCAGCAGCTTAAGTATCGCGGGACATCAACTGTTTTTT
NA	TRBV6-4	NA	TRBJ2-6	CASSDQGSSGANVLTF	TGTGCCAGCAGTGACCAAGGGAGTAGTGGGGCCAACGTCCTGACTTTC
NA	TRBV9	TRBD2	TRBJ2-1	CASTDPGGISYNEQFF	TGTGCCAGCACCGACCCGGGGGGGATCTCCTACAATGAGCAGTTCTTC
NA	TRBV19	TRBD1	TRBJ2-7	CASSAGTGGFYEQYF	TGTGCCAGTAGTGCTGGGACAGGGGGCTTCTACGAGCAGTACTTC
NA	TRBV4-2	NA	TRBJ2-7	CASSYGSPGEQYF	TGTGCCAGCAGCTACGGCAGCCCGGGCGAGCAGTACTTC
NA	TRBV5-1	TRBD2	TRBJ2-1	CASSLAGGAIYNEQFF	TGCGCCAGCAGCTTGGCCGGGGGGGCCATATACAATGAGCAGTTCTTC
NA	TRBV19	NA	TRBJ2-3	CASRGDSITDTQYF	TGTGCCAGTCGGGGGGACAGCATCACAGATACGCAGTATTTT
NA	TRBV5-1	TRBD1	TRBJ2-7	CASSFSGGYEQYF	TGCGCCAGCAGCTTTTCAGGGGGCTACGAGCAGTACTTC
NA	TRBV4-2	TRBD1	TRBJ2-3	CASSPGQVADTQYF	TGTGCCAGCAGCCCGGGACAGGTTGCGGATACGCAGTATTTT
NA	TRBV5-1	NA	TRBJ1-2	CASSDSDLAVGYTF	TGCGCCAGCAGCGACTCGGACTTGGCGGTCGGCTACACCTTC
NA	TRBV19	TRBD2	TRBJ2-1	CASSSRASGRNGNEQFF	TGTGCCAGTAGTAGTAGGGCTAGCGGGAGGAACGGGAATGAGCAGTTCTTC
NA	TRBV5-1	NA	TRBJ2-7	CASSLGGRYEQYF	TGCGCCAGCAGCTTGGGGGGGAGGTACGAGCAGTACTTC
NA	TRBV30	TRBD1	TRBJ1-5	CAWNRDRVDQPQHF	TGTGCCTGGAATAGGGACAGGGTTGATCAGCCCCAGCATTTT
NA	TRBV6-6	TRBD1	TRBJ1-1	CASTLGQVNTEAFF	TGTGCCAGCACTCTCGGACAGGTGAACACTGAAGCTTTCTTT
NA	TRBV5-6	TRBD2	TRBJ2-3	CASSLGLAASDTQYF	TGTGCCAGCAGCTTGGGGCTAGCGGCCTCAGATACGCAGTATTTT
NA	TRBV7-9	TRBD2	TRBJ2-7	CASSLSVRTSGYYEQYF	TGTGCCAGCAGCTTATCGGTTCGGACTAGCGGGTACTACGAGCAGTACTTC
NA	TRBV19	NA	TRBJ2-1	CASSIRGNEQFF	TGTGCCAGTAGTATAAGGGGCAATGAGCAGTTCTTC
NA	TRBV20-1	NA	TRBJ2-3	CSAADTQYF	TGCAGTGCCGCAGATACGCAGTATTTT
NA	TRBV5-1	TRBD2	TRBJ2-7	CASSLVFTSGRAEQYF	TGCGCCAGCAGCTTGGTTTTTACTAGCGGGAGAGCCGAGCAGTACTTC
once	TRBV7-6	TRBD2	TRBJ2-3	CASSLWAAASGSTDTQYF	TGTGCCAGCAGCTTATGGGCCGCGGCTAGCGGGAGCACAGATACGCAGTATTTT
NA	TRBV7-6	TRBD2	TRBJ2-1	CASSLAPGLAFRNNEQFF	TGTGCCAGCAGCTTAGCTCCCGGACTAGCGTTCCGAAACAATGAGCAGTTCTTC
NA	TRBV27	NA	TRBJ2-1	CASSTQGRGGYNEQFF	TGTGCCAGCAGTACCCAAGGCAGGGGAGGCTACAATGAGCAGTTCTTC
NA	TRBV2	NA	TRBJ2-7	CASNRKGEQYF	TGTGCCAGCAATAGAAAAGGCGAGCAGTACTTC
NA	TRBV11-2	TRBD1	TRBJ1-1	CASGDRGSFF	TGTGCCAGCGGAGACAGGGGGTCTTTCTTT
NA	TRBV2	TRBD1	TRBJ2-3	CASSLGQGIDTQYF	TGTGCCAGCAGCCTGGGACAGGGAATAGATACGCAGTATTTT
NA	TRBV27	TRBD1	TRBJ2-7	CASSLSRGTGDHEQYF	TGTGCCAGCAGTTTAAGCCGCGGGACAGGGGACCACGAGCAGTACTTC